The 23 T cell receptor beta chains given below trace back to one sample, sequenced in a study of vaccination and CD4 T cells after COVID-19. Treatment meaning: approximately 9-day PBMC culture with coronavirus spike peptide pools or control peptides (ViraFEST assay). The unexposed donor gave CD4+ T cells before the COVID-19 pandemic (2011-2018). The Oncomine TCR Beta short-read assay generated sequence data from the DNA of cultured CD4+ T cells. TCRdb independently ran MiXCR on the PCR reads; one entry per CDR3 protein. The table lists about 9,900 distinct CDR3 sequences, about 33% of them singletons. These receptors are not linked to any known antigen. The sequenced material came from CD4+ T cells from blood, cultured in vitro. These TCRs come from a human donor in good health.

The rearrangement uses TRBV7-8 and TRBJ2-5; TRBD2 matches at 7 bases. Losses at the gene ends were 2 bases for V and 3 bases for J; bases not matched to a gene: 6. There are 15 residues in the CDR3. The V gene's germline CDR1 is SGHVS and CDR2 FQNEAQ. The CDR3 DNA reads as TGTGCCAGCAGCTTATGGGGAGGGGTGAAAGAGACCCAGTACTTC. Protein product: CASSLWGGVKETQYF.

The chain combines TRBV5-1 with TRBJ1-6; D call uncertain. V was cut by 3 bases and J by 11 bases, with 9 bases left in between. CDR3 length: 12 amino acids. Germline V gene lookup returns CDR1 SGHRS and CDR2 YFSETQ. In nucleotides, the CDR3 is TGCGCCAGCAGCTGGAATTCGGCACCCCTCCACTTT. Its protein is CASSWNSAPLHF.

This clonotype was found a few times. V gene TRBV6-5 combines with J gene TRBJ1-5, with D hard to call. Trimming pared 2 bases from V and 0 bases from J, leaving 11 bases between. The germline gives CDR1 MNHEY, CDR2 SVGAGI. The length of the CDR3 is 16 residues. The CDR3 DNA is TGTGCCAGCAGTTACACAAGACCCTATAGCAATCAGCCCCAGCATTTT. It encodes CASSYTRPYSNQPQHF.

The chain uses TRBV30 and TRBJ1-2, with unresolved D. CDR1 GTSNPN and CDR2 SVGIG come from the germline V gene (reference sequence). The length of the CDR3 is 13 residues. Trimming stripped 0 bases from V and 7 bases from J, with 12 bases between. CDR3 sequence reads: CAWSVLHRRGYTF. DNA for the CDR3: TGTGCCTGGAGTGTACTTCACCGTCGTGGCTACACCTTC.

The V gene is TRBV20-1, the J gene TRBJ2-3; D is uncertain. Germline CDR1 is DFQATT and CDR2 is SNEGSKA (reference sequence). This CDR3 has 10 residues. Trimming took off 5 bases at V and 2 bases at J, with 2 bases between the two ends. CDR3 DNA: TGCAGTGCTTTCACAGATACGCAGTATTTT. It is translated as CSAFTDTQYF.

V gene TRBV7-9 combines with J gene TRBJ2-3; a weak D match, TRBD2 (6 bases). The CDR3 consists of 16 residues. CDR1 and CDR2 from the germline V gene are SEHNR and FQNEAQ (reference sequence). V was trimmed by 1 base and J by 2 bases, leaving 13 bases between them. Here the CDR3 reads CASSLGAGLFTDTQYF. The CDR3 nucleotides are TGTGCCAGCAGCTTAGGGGCGGGGTTGTTCACAGATACGCAGTATTTT.

This clonotype was observed a handful of times. The chain carries TRBV20-1 and TRBJ2-2; D uncertain. This CDR3 has 13 amino acids. Germline lookup yields CDR1 DFQATT and CDR2 SNEGSKA (reference sequence). V was pared by 6 bases and J by 4 bases, with 12 bases between. CDR3 in amino acids: CSARWTVTGELFF. The CDR3 bases are TGCAGTGCCCGATGGACGGTCACCGGGGAGCTGTTTTTT.

V is TRBV7-3 and J is TRBJ1-1, with D possibly being TRBD1 (5 bases). Germline V gene sequence: CDR1 SGHTA, CDR2 FQGTGA. There are 15 residues in the CDR3. Trimming removed 5 bases at V and 5 bases at J, with 18 bases between. The CDR3 reads CASSPRAGPGTEAFF. CDR3 nucleotide sequence: TGTGCCAGCAGCCCGAGGGCAGGGCCGGGGACTGAAGCTTTCTTT.

This chain links TRBV10-3 with TRBJ1-2; 7 bases map to TRBD1. Losses at the gene ends were 4 bases for V and 7 bases for J; bases not matched to a gene: 15. This CDR3 is built from 16 residues. Per germline, CDR1 ENHRY and CDR2 SYGVKD. In DNA form, the CDR3 reads TGTGCCATCAGTGCCCAGACAGGGATCGGGGGCTTTGGCTACACCTTC. Amino acid sequence: CAISAQTGIGGFGYTF.

The rearrangement links TRBV6-1 to TRBJ2-2; D is tentatively TRBD1 or TRBD2 (6 bases each). The V gene lost 7 bases and the J gene lost 7 bases, with 19 bases spanning the gap. Germline V gene data show CDR1 as MNHNS and CDR2 as SASEGT. This CDR3 has 15 residues. CDR3 in amino acids: CASNREEGTGGELFF. The CDR3, as DNA: TGTGCCAGCAACAGGGAGGAGGGGACCGGCGGGGAGCTGTTTTTT.

This chain's CDR3 is CASSLGGKGDTEAFF. The CDR3 DNA reads as TGTGCCAGTAGTCTGGGGGGCAAGGGGGACACTGAAGCTTTCTTT. The V gene is TRBV19, the J gene TRBJ1-1; tentatively, D is TRBD1 (6 bases). The germline gives CDR1 LNHDA, CDR2 SQIVND (reference sequence). The CDR3 has 15 amino acids. Trimming removed 5 bases from V and 3 bases from J, with 16 bases in between.

The chain combines TRBV18 with TRBJ1-1; D not certain. The germline V and J ends were trimmed by 3 bases and 6 bases, with 14 bases remaining between them. Germline V gene lookup returns CDR1 KGHSH and CDR2 LQKENI. This CDR3 spans 14 amino acids. The CDR3: CASSPWATIPEAFF. The CDR3 nucleotides are TGTGCCAGCTCACCGTGGGCCACAATCCCTGAAGCTTTCTTT. Full variable domain (remainder filled in from reference TRBV18 and TRBJ1-1): NAGVMQNPRHLVRRRGQEARLRCSPMKGHSHVYWYRQLPEEGLKFMVYLQKENIIDESGMPKERFSAEFPKEGPSILRIQQVVRGDSAAYFCASSPWATIPEAFFGQGTRLTVV.

This chain connects TRBV9 to TRBJ1-2; TRBD1 matches at 8 bases. The J segment lost 4 bases and the V segment lost 4 bases, leaving 6 bases of the junction unmatched. This CDR3 spans 14 amino acids. Germline V gene sequence: CDR1 SGDLS, CDR2 YYNGEE. The CDR3 nucleotides are TGTGCCAGCAGCAGGGGACAGGAGATCTATGGCTACACCTTC. Amino acid sequence: CASSRGQEIYGYTF.

The chain's CDR3 is CASRPDRSNYGYTF. CDR3 nucleotides: TGTGCCAGCAGACCAGACAGGTCTAACTATGGCTACACCTTC. The chain combines TRBV27 with TRBJ1-2; a weak D match, TRBD1 (6 bases). The CDR3 sequence is 14 residues long. V shed 6 bases and J shed 0 bases, with 11 bases lying between them. From germline, CDR1 is MNHEY and CDR2 SMNVEV (reference sequence).

This clonotype was counted a few times. The chain combines TRBV6-1 with TRBJ1-2, with D uncertain. V dropped 5 bases and J dropped 10 bases, with 11 bases sitting between them. CDR3 length: 11 residues. From germline, CDR1 is MNHNS and CDR2 SASEGT. DNA for the CDR3: TGTGCCAGCAGTAACGGAGGTATCTACACCTTC. This codes for CASSNGGIYTF.

V and J are TRBV6-4 and TRBJ2-3; 13 bases fit TRBD2. V shed 4 bases, J shed 4 bases, and the junction held 2 bases outside the gene matches. Germline V lookup: CDR1 MRHNA, CDR2 SNTAGT. This CDR3 is 15 amino acids long. The chain's CDR3 is CASSGTSGGPDTQYF. The CDR3 nucleotides are TGTGCCAGCAGTGGGACTAGCGGGGGCCCAGATACGCAGTATTTT.

This clonotype turned up a few times. The rearrangement joins TRBV4-1 to TRBJ2-3; D is undetermined. Trimming pared 0 bases from V and 9 bases from J, leaving 10 bases between. CDR3 length equals 13 residues. Per germline, CDR1 MGHRA and CDR2 YSYEKL. The CDR3 is CASSQELALTQYF. The CDR3 nucleotides are TGCGCCAGCAGCCAAGAGTTGGCCTTGACGCAGTATTTT.

The chain links TRBV5-1 to TRBJ1-1; possibly TRBD1 for D (5 bases). CDR3 length: 14 residues. CDR1 is SGHRS, CDR2 YFSETQ, per germline. The V end was cut by 7 bases, the J end by 5 bases, with 18 bases between. CDR3 coding DNA: TGCGCCAGCTCTGGAACTACAGGCGGGACTGAAGCTTTCTTT. Translated: CASSGTTGGTEAFF.

The table lists this clonotype with a few counts. The rearrangement links TRBV5-6 to TRBJ1-5, with D maybe TRBD1 (5 bases). Germline loops: CDR1 SGHDT, CDR2 YYEEEE. CDR3 size: 13 residues. The V end was cut by 0 bases, the J end by 6 bases, with 7 bases between. This CDR3 reads CASSLGGGQPQHF. Written as DNA, the CDR3 is TGTGCCAGCAGCTTGGGTGGGGGTCAGCCCCAGCATTTT. Together with reference TRBV5-6 and TRBJ1-5, the CDR3 gives the full variable domain: DAGVTQSPTHLIKTRGQQVTLRCSPKSGHDTVSWYQQALGQGPQFIFQYYEEEERQRGNFPDRFSGHQFPNYSSELNVNALLLGDSALYLCASSLGGGQPQHFGDGTRLSIL.

This clonotype was seen only a few times. The rearrangement joins TRBV2 to TRBJ1-1; D is unresolved. The V and J ends lost 7 bases and 1 base respectively, with 4 bases between them. The CDR3 contains 11 residues. Germline-derived CDR1 and CDR2 are SNHLY and FYNNEI. CDR3 nucleotide sequence: TGTGCCAGCAAGGGGAACACTGAAGCTTTCTTT. It specifies CASKGNTEAFF.

In this sample, this clonotype is medium-sized. J is TRBJ1-2 and V is TRBV6-4; TRBD1 aligns across 11 bases. Germline V CDR1 and CDR2: MRHNA, SNTAGT. The CDR3 sequence is 15 residues long. Trimming removed 3 bases from V and 4 bases from J; junction bases left unmatched: 4. CDR3 in DNA: TGTGCCAGCAGTGAGGCCGGGACAGGGGGCTATGGCTACACCTTC. Translating gives CASSEAGTGGYGYTF.

This clonotype was seen a handful of times. The genes are TRBV6-4 and TRBJ1-6; the D is unclear. The V gene's germline CDR1 is MRHNA and CDR2 SNTAGT. The CDR3 extends over 15 amino acids. Trimming took 0 bases from V and 15 from J, leaving 18 bases between them. The CDR3: CASSDSRINLRDLHF. The CDR3, as DNA: TGTGCCAGCAGTGACTCGAGAATAAATCTGAGGGACCTCCACTTT.

The rearrangement uses TRBV29-1 and TRBJ2-7; TRBD1 matches 9 bases. Germline V gene sequence: CDR1 SQVTM, CDR2 ANQGSEA. This CDR3 comprises 13 residues. The V gene end was trimmed by 4 bases and the J gene end by 7 bases; junction bases not matched to a gene: 8. The CDR3 sequence: CSVAGQGQGEQYF. The CDR3 coding sequence is TGCAGCGTTGCGGGACAGGGCCAGGGGGAGCAGTACTTC.